Each of the 28 T cell receptor beta chains below was sequenced from the same sample in a study of human T cells and chemical hapten exposure. Time point defined: pre-sensitization, week 0. Treatment: therapeutic diphenylcyclopropenone sensitization with weekly scalp DPC. TCRdb called the RACE reads again in MiXCR, with one record for every CDR3 protein. The table shows under 65,000 distinct CDR3 sequences, with roughly a tenth occurring only once. The sample was whole blood, taken in connection with sensitization to the hapten diphenylcyclopropenone (DPC). These receptors were collected from a woman in her thirties or forties with alopecia areata. Some clones in this sample may be carry-over from other donors' samples.

This clonotype was seen a few times. This chain connects TRBV12-3 or TRBV12-4 to TRBJ2-2; possible D gene TRBD2, 5 bases. This CDR3 is 15 amino acids long. V was clipped by 5 bases and J by 5 bases, with 15 bases between them. CDR3 amino acids: CASSPYAGLTGELFF. Written as DNA, the CDR3 is TGTGCCAGCAGTCCCTACGCGGGCTTAACCGGGGAGCTGTTTTTT.

This clonotype was seen many times. The V gene is TRBV6-1, the J gene TRBJ1-1; TRBD1 aligns across 9 bases. The CDR3 has 15 residues. The ends lost 4 bases at V and 5 bases at J; junction bases unmatched: 8. The germline CDR1 and CDR2 sequences are MNHNS and SASEGT. CDR3 sequence reads: CASSVLQGAWTEAFF. The DNA of the CDR3 is TGTGCCAGCAGTGTCCTACAGGGGGCATGGACTGAAGCTTTCTTT.

This clonotype was recorded at least ten times. This chain uses TRBV5-4 with TRBJ1-3; D unresolved. The germline V gene encodes CDR1 SGHNT and CDR2 YYREEE (reference sequence). This CDR3 comprises 18 residues. With 0 bases removed from V and 0 bases from J, the gap between germline ends came to 16 bases. This CDR3 reads CASSLEAGRGPSGNTIYF. The CDR3 DNA sequence: TGTGCCAGCAGCTTGGAGGCTGGCCGCGGGCCCTCTGGAAACACCATATATTTT.

This clonotype appeared a few times. The chain couples TRBV20-1 to TRBJ1-5; no definite D call. Trimming took 5 bases from V and 0 from J, leaving 17 bases between them. Germline loops: CDR1 DFQATT, CDR2 SNEGSKA (reference sequence). The length of the CDR3 is 16 residues. The CDR3 DNA follows: TGCAGTGCTCGAAGAGGACGGATCCTTAGCAATCAGCCCCAGCATTTT. It encodes CSARRGRILSNQPQHF.

This clonotype has ten or more counts. The gene calls are TRBV18 and TRBJ2-7, with a weak D call TRBD1 (5 bases). The CDR3 consists of 16 residues. Germline V lookup: CDR1 KGHSH, CDR2 LQKENI. Between the trimmed V and J ends, which lost 2 bases and 2 bases, there was a span of 16 bases. The CDR3 is CASSPITQEPPYEQYF. The CDR3 bases are TGTGCCAGCTCACCAATAACACAGGAACCCCCCTACGAGCAGTACTTC.

Worth noting for this clonotype: Relative to the germline gene, one junction end is altered; a read error may explain this. The V and J genes are TRBV5-6 and TRBJ1-1; D not certain. Germline CDR1 reads SGHDT; CDR2 reads YYEEEE. The CDR3 is made up of 11 amino acids. The CDR3: CTSSLVGEAFF. CDR3 in DNA: TGTACCAGCAGCTTGGTAGGTGAAGCTTTCTTT. The full variable domain, its missing parts supplied by reference TRBV5-6 and TRBJ1-1, is DAGVTQSPTHLIKTRGQQVTLRCSPKSGHDTVSWYQQALGQGPQFIFQYYEEEERQRGNFPDRFSGHQFPNYSSELNVNALLLGDSALYLCTSSLVGEAFFGQGTRLTVV.

V and J are TRBV27 and TRBJ1-2, with 8 positions matching TRBD1. The CDR3 totals 17 residues. V shed 0 bases and J 0 bases; nucleotides not matched to a gene: 6. CDR1 and CDR2 from the germline V gene are MNHEY and SMNVEV (reference sequence). This CDR3 is CASSLSSQGAANYGYTF. CDR3 nucleotide sequence: TGTGCCAGCAGTTTATCTTCTCAGGGGGCCGCTAACTATGGCTACACCTTC.

This clonotype was detected ten times or more. This chain connects TRBV12-3 or TRBV12-4 to TRBJ2-5, with D hard to call. The CDR3 runs 17 residues. V was clipped by 5 bases and J by 1 base, with 20 bases between them. This CDR3 is CASSRTTSRASQETQYF. Written as DNA, the CDR3 is TGTGCCAGCAGTCGAACTACCTCCCGGGCGTCCCAAGAGACCCAGTACTTC.

This clonotype was detected many times. This rearrangement joins TRBV7-2 to TRBJ2-2; 11 positions agree with TRBD2. V dropped 3 bases and J dropped 2; count of bases not matched to a gene: 2. Germline CDR1 SGHTA, CDR2 FQGNSA. CDR3 length: 16 residues. CDR3 coding DNA: TGTGCCAGCAGCTTGCTAGCGGGGGGCAACACCGGGGAGCTGTTTTTT. It specifies CASSLLAGGNTGELFF.

This clonotype occurred many times. The genes are TRBV4-1 and TRBJ1-3; tentatively, D is TRBD1 (6 bases). Between the trimmed V and J ends, which lost 4 bases and 1 base, there was a span of 11 bases. CDR3 size: 15 residues. Germline values: CDR1 MGHRA, CDR2 YSYEKL. This chain's CDR3 is CASSPTGQSGNTIYF. The CDR3 nucleotides are TGCGCCAGCAGCCCCACAGGGCAATCTGGAAACACCATATATTTT.

This chain joins TRBV6-2 or TRBV6-3 and TRBJ2-7; the D gene is possibly TRBD1 (5 bases). V lost 0 bases to trimming and J lost 6 bases, with 12 bases between them. This CDR3 spans 14 amino acids. The germline gives CDR1 MNHEY, CDR2 SVGEGT. CDR3 residues: CASSYSLYRREQYF. CDR3 coding DNA: TGTGCCAGCAGTTACTCGCTATACAGGCGCGAGCAGTACTTC.

The rearrangement joins TRBV12-3 or TRBV12-4 to TRBJ1-6; D not resolved. The V gene lost 0 bases and the J gene lost 5 bases, with 8 bases spanning the gap. The CDR3 is 15 amino acids. The CDR3 DNA reads as TGTGCCAGCAGTTTAGCGGGCAGGAATAATTCACCCCTCCACTTT. Translated, it gives CASSLAGRNNSPLHF.

At least ten counts were recorded for this clonotype. The chain employs TRBV6-6 and TRBJ2-5; TRBD1 matches 10 bases. J gave up 5 bases and V 2 bases, and 5 bases lay outside the gene matches. Germline V gene data show CDR1 as MNHNY and CDR2 as SVGAGI (reference sequence). The CDR3 covers 15 residues. The CDR3 DNA sequence: TGTGCCAGCAGTTACCGAGGACAGGGGGGCGAGACCCAGTACTTC. It codes for CASSYRGQGGETQYF.

V and J are TRBV28 and TRBJ2-3; D possibly matches TRBD1 or TRBD2 (6 bases each). The CDR3 consists of 15 residues. The germline V and J ends were trimmed by 2 bases and 4 bases, with 13 bases remaining between them. CDR1 is MDHEN, CDR2 SYDVKM, per germline. CDR3 loop: CASSLRGAGPDTQYF. The CDR3 bases are TGTGCCAGCAGTTTAAGGGGGGCGGGCCCAGATACGCAGTATTTT.

This clonotype was seen repeatedly, ten times or more. This chain connects TRBV7-9 to TRBJ2-5, with a weak D call TRBD2 (5 bases). The germline CDR1 and CDR2 sequences are SEHNR and FQNEAQ (reference sequence). The CDR3 is made up of 15 amino acids. The germline V and J ends were trimmed by 5 bases and 7 bases, with 20 bases remaining between them. The CDR3 coding sequence is TGTGCCAGCAGCCACCAGGCCCAGCCTGGGAGGACCCAGTACTTC. Its translation: CASSHQAQPGRTQYF. Using reference TRBV7-9 and TRBJ2-5 for the parts outside the CDR3, the full variable domain is DTGVSQNPRHKITKRGQNVTFRCDPISEHNRLYWYRQTLGQGPEFLTYFQNEAQLEKSRLLSDRFSAERPKGSFSTLEIQRTEQGDSAMYLCASSHQAQPGRTQYFGPGTRLLVL.

This clonotype was observed a few times. J is TRBJ2-1 and V is TRBV9; D may be TRBD1 (5 bases). The CDR3 covers 14 residues. Trimming removed 4 bases from V and 4 bases from J, with 12 bases in between. Germline V lookup: CDR1 SGDLS, CDR2 YYNGEE. The CDR3 loop reads CASSTGQDYNEQFF. In nucleotides, the CDR3 is TGTGCCAGCAGCACTGGACAAGATTACAATGAGCAGTTCTTC.

This clonotype has more than one count but fewer than ten. The chain links TRBV29-1 to TRBJ2-3; 12 bases match TRBD1. Germline assignment: CDR1 SQVTM and CDR2 ANQGSEA. The CDR3 totals 16 residues. V lost 2 bases, J lost 4 bases, and 7 bases stayed unmatched. The CDR3 nucleotides read TGCAGCGTTGAAAGGGGGACAGGGGGCTTCGCAGATACGCAGTATTTT. Translated: CSVERGTGGFADTQYF.

The J gene is TRBJ1-6, the V gene TRBV7-2; D is unclear. V lost 5 bases and J lost 2, with 19 bases in between. The CDR3 loop spans 18 amino acids. CDR1 is SGHTA and CDR2 is FQGNSA in the germline V gene. DNA for the CDR3: TGTGCCAGCAGCCTAAGGGCCCCAACCTTCGCCTATAATTCACCCCTCCACTTT. Its translation is CASSLRAPTFAYNSPLHF.

This clonotype has a count of ten or more. The chain couples TRBV4-3 to TRBJ1-5; tentatively, D is TRBD1 (5 bases). There are 14 residues in the CDR3. V was cut by 0 bases and J by 6 bases, with 9 bases left in between. CDR1 and CDR2 from the germline V gene are LGHNA and YSLEER. CDR3 sequence (DNA): TGCGCCAGCAGCCAAGATCCAGGGAGTCAGCCCCAGCATTTT. This sequence encodes CASSQDPGSQPQHF.

This clonotype showed up many times. The chain has TRBV3-1 and TRBJ1-1; TRBD1 is a possible D gene (5 bases). Germline assignment: CDR1 LGHDT and CDR2 YNNKEL (reference sequence). V was pared by 0 bases and J by 1 base, with 12 bases between. The CDR3 contains 16 residues. In DNA, the CDR3 is TGTGCCAGCAGCCAAGATTTGGGACTCTCGAACACTGAAGCTTTCTTT. Encoded protein: CASSQDLGLSNTEAFF.

CDR3 DNA sequence: TGTGCCAGCAGTGAATCGTATTCACCCCTCCACTTT. Protein product: CASSESYSPLHF. The gene calls are TRBV2 and TRBJ1-6; the D is unclear. The CDR3 totals 12 residues. The V gene's germline CDR1 is SNHLY and CDR2 FYNNEI. Trimming left V 2 bases short and J 8 bases short, with 4 bases between.

This clonotype was recorded at least ten times. The chain has TRBV28 and TRBJ1-6; 8 bases match TRBD1. The CDR3 has 15 residues. V trimming: 2 bases; J trimming: 7 bases; junction bases outside the gene matches: 4. The germline CDR1 and CDR2 sequences are MDHEN and SYDVKM. CDR3 region: CASSLIGQGNSPLHF. In DNA form, the CDR3 reads TGTGCCAGCAGTTTAATTGGACAGGGAAATTCACCCCTCCACTTT.

The sample holds a few counts of this clonotype. The chain is built from TRBV13 and TRBJ2-3; 7 positions agree with TRBD2. The germline V gene has CDR1 PRHDT and CDR2 FYEKMQ (reference sequence). Trimming took 6 bases from V and 6 from J; bases not matched to a gene: 9. This CDR3 has 14 amino acids. CDR3 DNA sequence: TGTGCCAGCAGGGTAGGGCTAGCGGACGATACGCAGTATTTT. Its protein product is CASRVGLADDTQYF.

The sample holds many counts of this clonotype. The J gene is TRBJ1-4, the V gene TRBV9; 7 bases are shared with TRBD1. The V gene end was trimmed by 3 bases and the J gene end by 7 bases; junction bases not matched to a gene: 6. The CDR3 spans 14 residues. The germline V gene encodes CDR1 SGDLS and CDR2 YYNGEE. CDR3 sequence: CASSEGARSEKLFF. The CDR3 DNA sequence: TGTGCCAGCAGCGAGGGGGCACGGAGTGAAAAACTGTTTTTT.

This clonotype was observed many times. The chain carries TRBV3-1 and TRBJ2-1; 9 bases are shared with TRBD2. V shed 4 bases, J shed 1 base, and the junction held 5 bases outside the gene matches. This CDR3 contains 16 residues. Germline loops: CDR1 LGHDT, CDR2 YNNKEL (reference sequence). The CDR3 loop reads CASSPSAGGSYNEQFF. CDR3 nucleotide sequence: TGTGCCAGCAGCCCATCAGCGGGGGGTTCCTACAATGAGCAGTTCTTC.

Remarks on this clonotype: Germline is not matched at one junction end, which may reflect a read error. This chain links TRBV7-2 with TRBJ1-1; D not certain. The germline CDR1 and CDR2 sequences are SGHTA and FQGNSA. The CDR3 sequence is 11 residues long. The CDR3 sequence is CASTLATEAFF. CDR3 in DNA: TGTGCCAGCACCTTAGCCACTGAAGCTTTCTTT.

The chain is built from TRBV4-3 and TRBJ2-5, with D perhaps TRBD2 (6 bases). V lost 2 bases to trimming and J lost 2 bases, with 12 bases between them. CDR1 and CDR2 from the germline V gene are LGHNA and YSLEER. There are 15 residues in the CDR3. Here the CDR3 reads CASSQTLEGQETQYF. Here the CDR3 DNA reads TGCGCCAGCAGCCAAACCTTGGAGGGTCAAGAGACCCAGTACTTC.

This clonotype has more than one count but fewer than ten. This chain joins TRBV6-5 and TRBJ1-5; D gene uncertain. Trimming pared 0 bases from V and 3 bases from J, leaving 12 bases between. Germline V gene data show CDR1 as MNHEY and CDR2 as SVGAGI. The CDR3 has 16 residues. Written as DNA, the CDR3 is TGTGCCAGCAGTTACTCGTCAGTCCTCCTCAATCAGCCCCAGCATTTT. This codes for CASSYSSVLLNQPQHF.